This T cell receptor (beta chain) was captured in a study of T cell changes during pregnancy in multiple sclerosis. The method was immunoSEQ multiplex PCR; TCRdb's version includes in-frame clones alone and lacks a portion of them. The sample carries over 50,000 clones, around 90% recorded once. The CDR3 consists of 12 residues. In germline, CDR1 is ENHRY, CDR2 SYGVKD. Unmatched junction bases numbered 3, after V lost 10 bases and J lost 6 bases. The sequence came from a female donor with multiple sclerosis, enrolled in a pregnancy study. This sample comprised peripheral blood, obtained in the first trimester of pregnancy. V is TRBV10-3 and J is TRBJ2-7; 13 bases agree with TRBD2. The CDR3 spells CATRLAGGEQYF. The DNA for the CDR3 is TGTGCCACCCGACTAGCGGGAGGCGAGCAGTACTTC.